The rows below give T cell receptor beta chains drawn from one sample of a study of Ad26.COV2.S vaccination and SARS-CoV-2 variants. TCRdb's table, derived via immunoSEQ multiplex PCR, lists solely in-frame clones and lacks some. Of hundreds of thousands of clones listed, 88% are singletons. Specimen: peripheral blood, collected in a trial of Ad26.COV2.S vaccine versus placebo. These receptors were taken from a person aged 18 to 65 who received the Ad26.COV2.S COVID-19 vaccine or a placebo. The CDR3 runs from the conserved cysteine through the conserved F or W. D genes are given only for firm matches. The size of a clone is reported for some rows only, either as once, few or many, or as a class for expanded clones.

TGTGCCTGGAGCCCGGAGGGGATCGTCTACGAGCAGTACTTC | CAWSPEGIVYEQYF | . | . | TRBJ2-7 | TRBV30
TGCGCCAGCAGCGCCACCGGGGTCGGCACTGAAGCTTTCTTT | CASSATGVGTEAFF | . | once | TRBJ1-1 | TRBV5-1
TGTGCCAGCAGGGACAGGGGGACGAATCAGCCCCAGCATTTT | CASRDRGTNQPQHF | TRBD1 | . | TRBJ1-5 | TRBV6-5
TGTGCCAGCAGCTTAGACACGGCCATACCTAACTATGGCTACACCTTC | CASSLDTAIPNYGYTF | . | . | TRBJ1-2 | TRBV7-2
TGTGCCAGCTCACCCCTAGGTGTCGCTAGCGGAACTGGGGCCAACGTCCTGACTTTC | CASSPLGVASGTGANVLTF | TRBD2 | . | TRBJ2-6 | TRBV18
TGTGCCAGCATGCAGGAGGCCCGCTGGAATGAGCAGTTCTTC | CASMQEARWNEQFF | . | . | TRBJ2-1 | TRBV7-2
TGTGCCAGCAGTGAAGGGATCAGTGCGAACACTTATACGCAGTATTTT | CASSEGISANTYTQYF | . | . | TRBJ2-3 | TRBV6-1
TGTGCCAGCAGCCAAAGGCAGGTAGCTAACTATGGCTACACCTTC | CASSQRQVANYGYTF | . | . | TRBJ1-2 | TRBV7-2
TGTGCCACGGGGACAGGGCGCTTTGGGACCCAGCATTTT | CATGTGRFGTQHF | TRBD1 | . | TRBJ1-5 | TRBV24-1
TGTGCCAGCAGTGACTCGGGGGGCACTAATGAAAAACTGTTTTTT | CASSDSGGTNEKLFF | . | . | TRBJ1-4 | TRBV6-4
TGTGCCAGCAGTTTCAGTAGGGGAGGGGTCTACGAGCAGTACTTC | CASSFSRGGVYEQYF | TRBD2 | . | TRBJ2-7 | TRBV28
TGTGCCAGCAGCTTGGCCGCTAGCGGGAGGAATGAGCAGTTCTTC | CASSLAASGRNEQFF | TRBD2 | . | TRBJ2-1 | TRBV5-4
TGTGCCAGCAGTTGGCCAGGCGTTAGCAATCAGCCCCAGCATTTT | CASSWPGVSNQPQHF | . | . | TRBJ1-5 | TRBV28
TGTGCCAGCAGCCCGGGTGGAGGAGGCTATGGCTACACCTTC | CASSPGGGGYGYTF | . | . | TRBJ1-2 | TRBV3-1/TRBV3-2
TGTGCCAGCTCACCATCTACAGGGAGTTCTGGGGCCAACGTCCTGACTTTC | CASSPSTGSSGANVLTF | . | . | TRBJ2-6 | TRBV18
TGTGCCAGCAGCTTAGACCCTCCAGGTAGCGGGAGTTCCACCGGGGAGCTGTTTTTT | CASSLDPPGSGSSTGELFF | TRBD2 | . | TRBJ2-2 | TRBV11-2
TGTGCCAGTAGGGACGGGCGAGCCTACGAGCAGTACTTC | CASRDGRAYEQYF | . | . | TRBJ2-7 | TRBV19
TGTGCCAGCAGCCCAGGGTTACCCTTATACGAGCAGTACTTC | CASSPGLPLYEQYF | . | . | TRBJ2-7 | TRBV7-9
TGTGCCAGCTCACCCGGACTCGGGCTCTCCTATAATTCACCCCTCCACTTT | CASSPGLGLSYNSPLHF | . | . | TRBJ1-6 | TRBV18
TGTGCCAGTAGTACCCTCTACGTGACAGGGACTAATGAAAAACTGTTTTTT | CASSTLYVTGTNEKLFF | TRBD1 | . | TRBJ1-4 | TRBV19
TGTGCCAGCAGCCAAGGGGCGGGGGCAAACACCGGGGAGCTGTTTTTT | CASSQGAGANTGELFF | . | . | TRBJ2-2 | TRBV3-1/TRBV3-2
TGCGCCAGCAGCGGGGGACAGGGCGTTCGGGGGTACGAGCAGTACTTC | CASSGGQGVRGYEQYF | TRBD1 | . | TRBJ2-7 | TRBV5-1
TGTGCCAGCAGTTCCATTCGACAGGGTGACCAGCCCCAGCATTTT | CASSSIRQGDQPQHF | TRBD1 | . | TRBJ1-5 | TRBV28
TGTGCCAGCAGCTCCACCCCGAGACAGGGGACAGATACGCAGTATTTT | CASSSTPRQGTDTQYF | TRBD1 | . | TRBJ2-3 | TRBV7-3
TGTGCCAGCAGCTCGGGGGTGTCCACAGATACGCAGTATTTT | CASSSGVSTDTQYF | . | . | TRBJ2-3 | TRBV6-2/TRBV6-3
TGTGCCAGTAGCACACCGTCCGTCGGACAAGAGACCCAGTACTTC | CASSTPSVGQETQYF | . | once | TRBJ2-5 | TRBV19
TGTGCCAGCAGTTACAATGGGGGTTCCTACGAGCAGTACTTC | CASSYNGGSYEQYF | . | . | TRBJ2-7 | TRBV6-2/TRBV6-3
TGTGCCAGCAGCCAAGCCTTGACTTCGGGTTCACCCCTCCACTTT | CASSQALTSGSPLHF | . | . | TRBJ1-6 | TRBV14
TGTGCCAGTAGTAGACAGGGTTTCGAAAAACTGTTTTTT | CASSRQGFEKLFF | TRBD1 | . | TRBJ1-4 | TRBV19
TGTGCCAGCAGCTTGGCCCCCGGGACAGGTCAAGAGACCCAGTACTTC | CASSLAPGTGQETQYF | TRBD1 | once | TRBJ2-5 | TRBV5-5
TGTGCCAGCAGTTCCGGTCTTCTTGAAGCTTTCTTT | CASSSGLLEAFF | . | few | TRBJ1-1 | TRBV28
TGTGCCAGCAGTTTACGAAACCCGGGACTAGGGGGAGAGACCCAGTACTTC | CASSLRNPGLGGETQYF | TRBD2 | once | TRBJ2-5 | TRBV27
TGTGCCAGCAGCGTTTTGGCAGGTCGCGGTCAGTTTCTGGGCACTGAAGCTTTCTTT | CASSVLAGRGQFLGTEAFF | . | once | TRBJ1-1 | TRBV9
TGTGCCAGCAGCCGCCCGGCTTCTGGGGCCAAAAACATTCAGTACTTC | CASSRPASGAKNIQYF | . | . | TRBJ2-4 | TRBV7-9
TGTGCCAGCAGCTTAGCTTATACGACAGGGGCCTACGAGCAGTACTTC | CASSLAYTTGAYEQYF | TRBD1 | . | TRBJ2-7 | TRBV7-8
TGTGCCAGCAGCTCGGTGAACACTGAAGCTTTCTTT | CASSSVNTEAFF | . | . | TRBJ1-1 | TRBV11-2
TGCGCCAGCAGCCAAGTAGCTCAATCCTACGAGCAGTACTTC | CASSQVAQSYEQYF | . | . | TRBJ2-7 | TRBV4-1
TGTGCTAGTGGTTTGCAGGCTAGGGATTCCGGGTACTACGAGCAGTACTTC | CASGLQARDSGYYEQYF | . | . | TRBJ2-7 | TRBV12-5
TGTGCCAGCGGGGGTTTATGGGACGAATCCTACGAGCAGTACTTC | CASGGLWDESYEQYF | . | once | TRBJ2-7 | TRBV6-6
TGTGCCAGCAGCTTGGGGCAGGCTAACTATGGCTACACCTTC | CASSLGQANYGYTF | . | . | TRBJ1-2 | TRBV5-4
TGTGCCAGCAGTCAGGGGGCTGAGACCCAGTACTTC | CASSQGAETQYF | TRBD1 | . | TRBJ2-5 | TRBV6-5
TGTGCCAGCAGTTTACGGGGGGCGGACTATGGCTACACCTTC | CASSLRGADYGYTF | . | . | TRBJ1-2 | TRBV27
TGTGCCAGCAGCCAAATTGGGGGAAACACTGAAGCTTTCTTT | CASSQIGGNTEAFF | . | once | TRBJ1-1 | TRBV3-1/TRBV3-2
TGTGCCAGTAGTTCCCAAGAGGGCCTGAGGGGGGAGACCCAGTACTTC | CASSSQEGLRGETQYF | . | . | TRBJ2-5 | TRBV19
TGTGCCAGCTCACCACCCGGCAGACTCACAGATACGCAGTATTTT | CASSPPGRLTDTQYF | . | . | TRBJ2-3 | TRBV18
TGTGCCAGCAGCCAGGCACTCGAGCAGTACTTC | CASSQALEQYF | . | . | TRBJ2-7 | TRBV7-2
TGTGCCAGCAGCTTGGAACAGGTGGCTGGCTACACCTTC | CASSLEQVAGYTF | . | . | TRBJ1-2 | TRBV5-4
TGTGCCAGCAGCCCGGTGCAAGTCTCCGGGGAGCTGTTTTTT | CASSPVQVSGELFF | . | few | TRBJ2-2 | TRBV7-3